Shown below are 16 T cell receptor beta chains from a single sample sequenced in a study of T-cell reconstitution after alpha-beta-depleted transplantation in children. A TCRbeta library incorporating unique molecular identifiers was prepared. Each CDR3 protein gets one entry after TCRdb re-called the PCR reads with MiXCR. The sample comprises hundreds of thousands of distinct CDR3 sequences, about 16% of which are singletons, and around 3.3% rests with the top ten. The specimen comprised PBMCs from the stem cell graft donor, sampled from the stem cell graft. Every receptor here comes from a human donor who donated a stem cell graft to a child with acute lymphoblastic leukemia.

The chain uses TRBV19 and TRBJ1-5; D is uncertain. This CDR3 region has 14 residues. Germline lookup yields CDR1 LNHDA and CDR2 SQIVND (reference sequence). Trimming left V 5 bases short and J 3 bases short, with 11 bases between. CDR3 in DNA: TGTGCCAGTAGTGGGGAGACCTACAATCAGCCCCAGCATTTT. Translating it yields CASSGETYNQPQHF.

This clonotype was seen only a few times. The V and J genes are TRBV5-1 and TRBJ2-5; no reliable D call. The V gene lost 0 bases and the J gene lost 6 bases, with 12 bases spanning the gap. CDR3 length equals 14 residues. The germline V gene has CDR1 SGHRS and CDR2 YFSETQ. This CDR3 is CASSLARSPKTQYF. As DNA, the CDR3 is TGCGCCAGCAGCTTGGCCAGGAGCCCAAAGACCCAGTACTTC.

In its sample, this clonotype was seen a few times. The chain carries TRBV29-1 and TRBJ2-5; D gene unclear. Germline assignment: CDR1 SQVTM and CDR2 ANQGSEA. Trimming took off 6 bases at V and 5 bases at J, with 13 bases between the two ends. CDR3 size: 12 residues. CDR3 in DNA: TGCAGCGTAGAAACAGCTCATGAGACCCAGTACTTC. Translated, it gives CSVETAHETQYF. Full variable domain (outside the CDR3, taken from reference TRBV29-1 and TRBJ2-5): SAVISQKPSRDICQRGTSLTIQCQVDSQVTMMFWYRQQPGQSLTLIATANQGSEATYESGFVIDKFPISRPNLTFSTLTVSNMSPEDSSIYLCSVETAHETQYFGPGTRLLVL.

The chain uses TRBV5-1 and TRBJ2-2; possibly TRBD2 for D (5 bases). The CDR3 spans 14 residues. Trimming pared 2 bases from V and 6 bases from J, leaving 11 bases between. CDR1 is SGHRS, CDR2 YFSETQ, per germline. CDR3 residues: CASSFEGVPGELFF. The DNA for the CDR3 is TGCGCCAGCAGCTTTGAGGGTGTACCCGGGGAGCTGTTTTTT.

The chain is built from TRBV5-1 and TRBJ1-1, with 11 bases matching TRBD1. CDR1 is SGHRS, CDR2 YFSETQ, per germline. Trimming cost V 3 bases and J 3 bases; bases outside gene matches: 10. CDR3 length: 17 residues. The CDR3 coding sequence is TGCGCCAGCAGCTCCGGACAGGGGGCCGTAGGAGACACTGAAGCTTTCTTT. Protein sequence: CASSSGQGAVGDTEAFF.

This clonotype is medium-sized by share. The chain combines TRBV5-1 with TRBJ2-7; a possible D gene is TRBD2 (5 bases). Germline-derived CDR1 and CDR2 are SGHRS and YFSETQ. The CDR3 has 13 amino acids. V shed 2 bases and J shed 3 bases, with 9 bases lying between them. In DNA, the CDR3 is TGCGCCAGCAGCTTCGGGATAAACTACGAGCAGTACTTC. The encoded protein is CASSFGINYEQYF.

The sample holds one count of this clonotype. A single base separates this from a much larger clone, so it may be a read error. The chain combines TRBV4-1 with TRBJ2-1; D unclear. This CDR3 is built from 14 residues. Per the germline V gene, CDR1 is MGHRA and CDR2 is YSYEKL. The CDR3 sequence: CASRQDPNYNEQFF. The CDR3 coding sequence is TGCGCCAGCAGGCAAGATCCGAACTACAATGAGCAGTTCTTC.

V is TRBV5-1 and J is TRBJ2-1, with D possibly being TRBD2 (6 bases). This CDR3 has 16 residues. V dropped 0 bases and J dropped 2 bases, with 12 bases sitting between them. Germline CDR1 and CDR2: SGHRS and YFSETQ. Here the CDR3 reads CASSLVWEAPYNEQFF. The CDR3 DNA reads TGCGCCAGCAGCTTGGTATGGGAGGCCCCCTACAATGAGCAGTTCTTC.

This clonotype turned up a few times. The V gene is TRBV5-1, the J gene TRBJ2-1, with unresolved D. V lost 4 bases and J lost 5, with 13 bases in between. CDR1 and CDR2 (germline): SGHRS, YFSETQ. CDR3 length equals 14 residues. CDR3: CASSQNGVDNEQFF. As DNA, the CDR3 is TGCGCCAGCAGCCAAAACGGTGTAGACAATGAGCAGTTCTTC.

Many counts were recorded for this clonotype. At one end the junction does not follow the germline gene, possibly because of a read error. This chain's CDR3 is CASSFVEPAQYF. The CDR3 coding sequence is TGTGCCAGCAGCTTCGTAGAACCGGCCCAATACTTC. This sequence joins TRBV7-2 and TRBJ2-5; no clear D gene. The CDR3 length is 12 residues. Germline V CDR1 and CDR2: SGHTA, FQGNSA.

This clonotype was detected ten times or more. The chain carries TRBV18 and TRBJ2-3, with D perhaps matching TRBD1 or TRBD2 (5 bases each). The V end lost 3 bases, the J end lost 2 bases, and 12 bases lay between the germline ends. Germline V gene lookup returns CDR1 KGHSH and CDR2 LQKENI. This CDR3 has 15 residues. The CDR3 DNA is TGTGCCAGCTCACCTGGGGACGCTTACACAGATACGCAGTATTTT. Encoded protein: CASSPGDAYTDTQYF.

This clonotype appeared a few times. V usage is TRBV5-1 and J usage is TRBJ2-2; 8 nucleotides align to TRBD1. The CDR3 extends over 14 amino acids. Germline V gives CDR1 SGHRS, CDR2 YFSETQ. After removal of 1 base from V and 13 bases from J, the junction contained 9 bases not matched to a gene. The CDR3 reads CASSLFDRGEGLFF. In DNA, the CDR3 is TGCGCCAGCAGCTTGTTCGACAGGGGCGAAGGGCTGTTTTTT.

This sequence joins TRBV6-5 and TRBJ2-1; the D gene is possibly TRBD1 (5 bases). CDR1 is MNHEY and CDR2 is SVGAGI in the germline V gene. The CDR3 spans 13 residues. Deletions cut 4 bases from V and 11 bases from J, with 15 bases between. The CDR3 sequence is CASSWGKLDKQFF. In DNA, the CDR3 is TGTGCCAGCAGTTGGGGCAAGCTGGATAAGCAGTTCTTC.

The sample holds one count of this clonotype. CDR3 protein: CASSPLGEGVNEQFF. For the CDR3, the DNA is TGTGCCAGCAGTCCCCTAGGGGAGGGCGTTAATGAGCAGTTCTTC. V and J are TRBV27 and TRBJ2-1; 7 nucleotides align to TRBD2. The CDR3 has 15 amino acids. The germline CDR1 and CDR2 sequences are MNHEY and SMNVEV (reference sequence). The V gene end was trimmed by 5 bases and the J gene end by 7 bases; junction bases not matched to a gene: 11.

J is TRBJ2-6 and V is TRBV27; no definite D call. The CDR3 consists of 15 residues. Looked up from germline, CDR1 is MNHEY and CDR2 is SMNVEV (reference sequence). The ends were cut back, 5 bases at V and 1 base at J, with 9 bases in the middle. CDR3 protein: CASSGQGSGANVLTF. Here the CDR3 DNA reads TGTGCCAGCAGTGGTCAAGGGTCTGGGGCCAACGTCCTGACTTTC.

A few counts support this clonotype. V and J are TRBV10-3 and TRBJ2-1; D remains ambiguous. Per the germline V gene, CDR1 is ENHRY and CDR2 is SYGVKD. This CDR3 comprises 14 residues. Trimming took 4 bases from V and 0 from J, leaving 7 bases between them. In DNA form, the CDR3 reads TGTGCCATCAGTGCTTCGGACTCCTACAATGAGCAGTTCTTC. Translating it yields CAISASDSYNEQFF.